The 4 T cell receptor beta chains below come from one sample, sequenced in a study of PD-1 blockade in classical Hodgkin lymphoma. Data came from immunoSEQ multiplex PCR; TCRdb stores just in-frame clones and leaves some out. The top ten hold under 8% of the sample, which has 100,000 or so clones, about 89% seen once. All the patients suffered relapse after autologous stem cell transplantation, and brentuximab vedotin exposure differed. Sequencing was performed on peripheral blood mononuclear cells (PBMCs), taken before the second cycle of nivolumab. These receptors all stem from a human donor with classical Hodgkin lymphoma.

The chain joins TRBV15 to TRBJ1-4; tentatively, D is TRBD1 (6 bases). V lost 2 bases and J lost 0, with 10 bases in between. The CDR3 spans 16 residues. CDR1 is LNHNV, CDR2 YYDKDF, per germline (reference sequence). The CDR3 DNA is TGTGCCACCAGCAGACCCGGACAGTCAACTAATGAAAAACTGTTTTTT. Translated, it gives CATSRPGQSTNEKLFF. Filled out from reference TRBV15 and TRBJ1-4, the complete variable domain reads DAMVIQNPRYQVTQFGKPVTLSCSQTLNHNVMYWYQQKSSQAPKLLFHYYDKDFNNEADTPDNFQSRRPNTSFCFLDIRSPGLGDTAMYLCATSRPGQSTNEKLFFGSGTQLSVL.

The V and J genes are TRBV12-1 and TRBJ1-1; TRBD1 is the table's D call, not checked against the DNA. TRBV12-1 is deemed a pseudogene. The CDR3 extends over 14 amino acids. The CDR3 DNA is TGTGCCAGCAGTCCTACAGGGAATCGAACTGAAGCTTTCTTT. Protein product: CASSPTGNRTEAFF.

The CDR3: CASSLGRTPYEQYF. Written as DNA, the CDR3 is TGTGCCAGCAGCTTAGGGCGGACTCCGTACGAGCAGTACTTC. The rearrangement joins TRBV7-3 to TRBJ2-7, with D maybe TRBD2 (5 bases). This CDR3 has 14 residues. Trimming pared 2 bases from V and 4 bases from J, leaving 12 bases between. The germline V gene encodes CDR1 SGHTA and CDR2 FQGTGA.

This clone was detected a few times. The chain's CDR3 is CASSMAGWRNQPQHF. CDR3 in DNA: TGTGCCAGTAGTATGGCAGGGTGGCGCAATCAGCCCCAGCATTTT. This chain joins TRBV19 and TRBJ1-5; D may be TRBD1 (5 bases). CDR3 size: 15 residues. CDR1 and CDR2 from the germline V gene are LNHDA and SQIVND (reference sequence). Trimming shortened V by 3 bases and J by 2 bases, and 11 bases separated the two germline ends.